The 7 T cell receptor beta chains given below trace back to one sample, sequenced in a study of control samples from healthy donors and cancer patients. The repertoire was sequenced with immunoSEQ multiplex PCR; TCRdb's copy has only in-frame clones and lacks some. The table shows 100,000 to 120,000 clones, with around 89% occurring only once. The sample comprised PBMCs. These receptors were collected from a woman aged 55-75 years with lung cancer.

V and J are TRBV29-1 and TRBJ1-3, with D unclear. The V gene's germline CDR1 is SQVTM and CDR2 ANQGSEA. The CDR3 sequence is 13 residues long. Trimming removed 4 bases at V and 0 bases at J, with 7 bases between. The CDR3 is CSVGTSSGNTIYF. The CDR3 nucleotides are TGCAGCGTTGGGACGAGCTCTGGAAACACCATATATTTT. The whole variable domain, filled in from reference TRBV29-1 and TRBJ1-3, reads SAVISQKPSRDICQRGTSLTIQCQVDSQVTMMFWYRQQPGQSLTLIATANQGSEATYESGFVIDKFPISRPNLTFSTLTVSNMSPEDSSIYLCSVGTSSGNTIYFGEGSWLTVV.

The rearrangement joins TRBV30 to TRBJ2-5; D is perhaps TRBD1 (5 bases). There are 13 residues in the CDR3. V lost 1 base to trimming and J lost 10 bases, with 16 bases between them. Per germline, CDR1 GTSNPN and CDR2 SVGIG (reference sequence). DNA for the CDR3: TGTGCCTGGAGTGGAACAGGATCTTGGGTCCAGTACTTC. This gives the protein CAWSGTGSWVQYF.

V is TRBV27 and J is TRBJ2-3; TRBD2 is a possible D gene (5 bases). The CDR3 is 17 amino acids. Per the germline V gene, CDR1 is MNHEY and CDR2 is SMNVEV (reference sequence). Deletions cut 6 bases from V and 5 bases from J, with 24 bases between. CDR3 amino acids: CASRAAGSGLEGDTQYF. The CDR3 DNA follows: TGTGCCAGCAGAGCGGCAGGTTCGGGCCTAGAGGGAGATACGCAGTATTTT.

The chain uses TRBV11-3 and TRBJ2-2; TRBD2 matches 8 bases. The germline CDR1 and CDR2 sequences are SGHNT and YENEEA. V was clipped by 1 base and J by 5 bases; unmatched bases: 3. CDR3 length: 15 residues. The CDR3 DNA reads as TGTGCCAGCAGCTTAGTAGCGGGACTAACCGGGGAGCTGTTTTTT. Its translation is CASSLVAGLTGELFF.

The rearrangement joins TRBV7-6 to TRBJ2-6; D unresolved. Germline values: CDR1 SGHVS, CDR2 FNYEAQ. The length of the CDR3 is 15 residues. The V end lost 5 bases, the J end lost 0 bases, and 8 bases lay between the germline ends. CDR3 protein: CASSKDPSGANVLTF. DNA for the CDR3: TGTGCCAGCAGCAAGGACCCCTCTGGGGCCAACGTCCTGACTTTC.

The V call is TRBV7-2, the J call TRBJ1-1; D is ambiguous. V shed 0 bases and J shed 1 base, with 6 bases lying between them. Germline lookup yields CDR1 SGHTA and CDR2 FQGNSA. The CDR3 length is 14 residues. CDR3 sequence reads: CASSLATRNTEAFF. The CDR3 DNA reads as TGTGCCAGCAGCTTAGCGACAAGGAACACTGAAGCTTTCTTT.

This clone was recorded once. This chain links TRBV5-1 with TRBJ1-4, with 8 bases that match TRBD1. The CDR3 is made up of 16 amino acids. Trimming cost V 5 bases and J 3 bases; bases outside gene matches: 9. Germline-derived CDR1 and CDR2 are SGHRS and YFSETQ. CDR3 nucleotide sequence: TGCGCCAGCAGTGTACAGGGGGTAGGGTCTAATGAAAAACTGTTTTTT. Its protein product is CASSVQGVGSNEKLFF.